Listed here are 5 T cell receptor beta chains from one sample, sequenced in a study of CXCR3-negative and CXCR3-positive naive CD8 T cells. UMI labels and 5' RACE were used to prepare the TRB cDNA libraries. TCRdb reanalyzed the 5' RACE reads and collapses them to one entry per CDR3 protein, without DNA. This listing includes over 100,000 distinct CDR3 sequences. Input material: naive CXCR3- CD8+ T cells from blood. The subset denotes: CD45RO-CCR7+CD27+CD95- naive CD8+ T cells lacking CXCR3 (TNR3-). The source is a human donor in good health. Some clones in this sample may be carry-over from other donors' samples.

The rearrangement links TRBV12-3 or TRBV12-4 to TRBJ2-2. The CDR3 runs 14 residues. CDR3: CASSLSLGTGELFF.

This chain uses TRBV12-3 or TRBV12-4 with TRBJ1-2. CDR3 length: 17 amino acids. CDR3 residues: CASSLSGRGASGYGYTF.

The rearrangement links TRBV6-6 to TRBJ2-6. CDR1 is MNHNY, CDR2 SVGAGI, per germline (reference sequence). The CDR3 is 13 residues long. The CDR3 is CASSSYGANVLTF.

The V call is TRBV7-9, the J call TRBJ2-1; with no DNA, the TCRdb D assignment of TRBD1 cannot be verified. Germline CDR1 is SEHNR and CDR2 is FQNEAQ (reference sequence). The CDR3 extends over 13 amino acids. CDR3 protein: CASSLGQGDEQFF. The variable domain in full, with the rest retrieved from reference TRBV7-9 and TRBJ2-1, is DTGVSQNPRHKITKRGQNVTFRCDPISEHNRLYWYRQTLGQGPEFLTYFQNEAQLEKSRLLSDRFSAERPKGSFSTLEIQRTEQGDSAMYLCASSLGQGDEQFFGPGTRLTVL.

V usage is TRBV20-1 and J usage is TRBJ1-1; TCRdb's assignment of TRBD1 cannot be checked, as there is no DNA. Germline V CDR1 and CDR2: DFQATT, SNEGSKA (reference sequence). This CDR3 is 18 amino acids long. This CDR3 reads CSASPPGTASDMNTEAFF.